This is a list of T cell receptor beta chains from one sample in a study of blood T cell repertoires in COVID-19. Sequenced by immunoSEQ multiplex PCR; TCRdb stores in-frame clones only, minus some. The data contain fewer than 250,000 clones, around 85% of them singletons. Sequencing was carried out using peripheral blood. These receptors originate from a man aged 30 to 39 with acute or convalescent COVID-19. CDR3s leave out the opening cysteine and the closing phenylalanine or tryptophan.

v_call	cdr3_aa
TRBV18	ASSARGRTGNTIY
TRBV6-5	ASRLVPGEGHEQY
TRBV5-4	ASSLGQAQNIQY
TRBV7-9	ASSGQGAPTNYGYT
TRBV18	ASSPPGADTQY
TRBV7-2	ASSHGLAGWLQY
TRBV18	ASSLSGQSLYEQY
TRBV5-1	ASSLGQGVGETQY
TRBV5-1	ASSLGGTYEQY
TRBV21-1	ASSKNQSGTRIDNEQF
TRBV24-1	ATSGLSGHPGDTQY
TRBV7-8	ASSSQTGHPSYEQY
TRBV19	ASSGGTGYTEAF
TRBV6-6	ASSGTYSGNTIY
TRBV6-6	ASSYERGGDYNEQF
TRBV5-5	ASSLQNMNTEAF
TRBV18	ASSNPSTGGNTIY
TRBV27	ASSPWTSGGSEQY